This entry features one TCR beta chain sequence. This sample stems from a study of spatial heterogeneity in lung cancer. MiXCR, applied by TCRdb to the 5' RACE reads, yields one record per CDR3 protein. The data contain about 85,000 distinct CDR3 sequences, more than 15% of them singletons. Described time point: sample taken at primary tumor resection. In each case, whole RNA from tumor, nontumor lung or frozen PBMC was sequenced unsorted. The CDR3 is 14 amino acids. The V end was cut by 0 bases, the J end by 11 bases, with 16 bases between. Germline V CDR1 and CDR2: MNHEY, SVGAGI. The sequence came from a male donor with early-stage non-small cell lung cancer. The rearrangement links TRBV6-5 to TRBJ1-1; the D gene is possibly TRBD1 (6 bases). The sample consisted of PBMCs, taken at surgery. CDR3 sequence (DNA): TGTGCCAGCAGTTACTCCCCTATACAGGGAAGGGCTTTCTTT. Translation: CASSYSPIQGRAFF.